These T cell receptor beta chains were read from a single sample in a study of CD8+ T cells in alopecia areata. The table came from immunoSEQ multiplex PCR; TCRdb's copy has only in-frame clones and leaves some out. The sample contains some 240,000 clones, 50% to 65% of which appear only once. This specimen was CD4+ T cells sorted from blood, taken at week 0. Receptors originate from a human donor with alopecia areata. CDR3s include the opening cysteine and the closing phenylalanine or tryptophan. D genes are given only for firm matches. Clone sizes are given selectively: once, few, many, or a class where the clone is expanded.

J | length | V | size | D | DNA | CDR3
TRBJ2-7 | 14 | TRBV11-2 | NA | NA | TGTGCCAGCAGCATTAGCGGCCAGTCCTACGAGCAGTACTTC | CASSISGQSYEQYF
TRBJ2-7 | 16 | TRBV9 | NA | NA | TGTGCCAGCAGCCCTAATTTGATTCTCCCCCCCCACGAGCAGTACTTC | CASSPNLILPPHEQYF
TRBJ2-5 | 15 | TRBV7-4 | NA | NA | TGTGCCAGCAGCTTAACGGGAGTGGGGCAAGAGACCCAGTACTTC | CASSLTGVGQETQYF
TRBJ1-1 | 14 | TRBV5-1 | NA | TRBD1 | TGCGCCAGCAGCACGGGACAGTATTACACTGAAGCTTTCTTT | CASSTGQYYTEAFF
TRBJ1-1 | 13 | TRBV29-1 | NA | NA | TGCAGCGTTGAAAGGGGAGGTGCGACTGAAGCTTTCTTT | CSVERGGATEAFF
TRBJ2-5 | 15 | TRBV18 | few | NA | TGTGCCAGCTCACCTGGACAGAACCTCCGAGAGACCCAGTACTTC | CASSPGQNLRETQYF
TRBJ1-2 | 12 | TRBV6-6 | NA | NA | TGTGCCAGCAGTTACTCAGACGCTGGCTACACCTTC | CASSYSDAGYTF
TRBJ2-3 | 14 | TRBV27 | many | NA | TGTGCCAGCAGTCCAAGGCCCAAGGCAGATACGCAGTATTTT | CASSPRPKADTQYF
TRBJ2-7 | 14 | TRBV29-1 | NA | NA | TGCAGCGTTGCGGGACGGATGAGCTCCTACGAGCAGTACTTC | CSVAGRMSSYEQYF
TRBJ1-2 | 11 | TRBV20-1 | NA | NA | TGCAGTGCTAGTCTACGATATGGCTACACCTTC | CSASLRYGYTF
TRBJ2-1 | 12 | TRBV29-1 | few | NA | TGCAGCGTTGAAGTGGTGGTTAATGAGCAGTTCTTC | CSVEVVVNEQFF
TRBJ2-7 | 12 | TRBV29-1 | few | TRBD1 | TGCAGCGGGACAGGGGCGGGTTACGAGCAGTACTTC | CSGTGAGYEQYF
TRBJ1-2 | 12 | TRBV7-9 | NA | TRBD1 | TGTGCCAGCAGTTACTATACAGGGGCGCGGACCTTC | CASSYYTGARTF
TRBJ1-4 | 11 | TRBV28 | NA | NA | TGTGCCAGCAGTTTAGATAGAAAACTGTTTTTT | CASSLDRKLFF
TRBJ2-1 | 14 | TRBV4-1 | NA | TRBD2 | TGCGCCAGCAGCCAAGATGCTAGCGGGACGGAGCAGTTCTTC | CASSQDASGTEQFF
TRBJ1-6 | 15 | TRBV30 | NA | NA | TGTGCCTGGAGTGTAGGGCAGGGAGCGAATTCACCCCTCCACTTT | CAWSVGQGANSPLHF
TRBJ1-1 | 14 | TRBV14 | NA | NA | TGTGCCAGCAGCAGGCCAGGGGTGAACACTGAAGCTTTCTTT | CASSRPGVNTEAFF
TRBJ1-5 | 12 | TRBV27 | few | NA | TGTGCCAGCAGTTCAGTCAATCAGCCCCAGCATTTT | CASSSVNQPQHF
TRBJ2-3 | 13 | TRBV30 | few | TRBD2 | TGTGCCTCCTCCGCGGGAGTGGCAGATACGCAGTATTTT | CASSAGVADTQYF
TRBJ1-5 | 14 | TRBV2 | NA | NA | TGTGCCAGCAATTTGGGGGGCAACAATCAGCCCCAGCATTTT | CASNLGGNNQPQHF
TRBJ2-7 | 13 | TRBV5-4 | NA | NA | TGTGCCAGCAGCTTGGGCGCGGCCTACGAGCAGTACTTC | CASSLGAAYEQYF
TRBJ1-2 | 12 | TRBV29-1 | NA | TRBD1 | TGCAGCGTTGGATCAACAGGGGGAGGCTACACCTTC | CSVGSTGGGYTF
TRBJ2-2 | 15 | TRBV28 | NA | NA | TGTGCCAGCAGTTTAAGGGTCCGGGGCACCGGGGAGCTGTTTTTT | CASSLRVRGTGELFF
TRBJ1-2 | 14 | TRBV9 | NA | NA | TGTGCCAGCAGCGGATGGTGGCAGGTCTATGGCTACACCTTC | CASSGWWQVYGYTF
TRBJ1-2 | 12 | TRBV5-6 | NA | NA | TGTGCCAGCAGCCAAATGGATGGGGGCTACACCTTC | CASSQMDGGYTF
TRBJ1-6 | 14 | TRBV5-6 | few | NA | TGTGCCAGCAGCTCGCCACTTAGAAGCTCACCCCTCCACTTT | CASSSPLRSSPLHF
TRBJ2-7 | 13 | TRBV5-1 | NA | NA | TGCGCCAGCAGCTTGGACGAAGCCTACGAGCAGTACTTC | CASSLDEAYEQYF
TRBJ1-1 | 14 | TRBV27 | NA | TRBD1 | TGTGCCAGCAGTGGTTTACAGGGGACCACTGAAGCTTTCTTT | CASSGLQGTTEAFF
TRBJ2-4 | 20 | TRBV10-2 | few | NA | TGCGCCAGCAAGCTGGGGACTCTTGTACAGTCGGCGGTTGACAAAAACATTCAGTACTTC | CASKLGTLVQSAVDKNIQYF
TRBJ2-2 | 17 | TRBV5-1 | NA | NA | TGCGCCAGCAGCTTGGGGTCCGAGTCGGCCTCCACCGGGGAGCTGTTTTTT | CASSLGSESASTGELFF